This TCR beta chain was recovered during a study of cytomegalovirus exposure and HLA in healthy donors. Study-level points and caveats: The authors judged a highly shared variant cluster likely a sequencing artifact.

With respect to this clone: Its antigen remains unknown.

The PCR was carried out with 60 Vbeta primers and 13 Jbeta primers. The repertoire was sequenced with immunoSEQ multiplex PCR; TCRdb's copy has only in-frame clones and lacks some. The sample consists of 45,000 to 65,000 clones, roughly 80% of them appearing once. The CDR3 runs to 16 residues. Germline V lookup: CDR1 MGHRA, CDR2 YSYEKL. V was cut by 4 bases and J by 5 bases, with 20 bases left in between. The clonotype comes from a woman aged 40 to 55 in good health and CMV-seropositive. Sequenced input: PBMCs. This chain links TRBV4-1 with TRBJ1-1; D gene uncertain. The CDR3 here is CASSPNPTAGWTEAFF. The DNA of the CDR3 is TGCGCCAGCAGCCCCAACCCAACGGCCGGGTGGACTGAAGCTTTCTTT.